This T cell receptor (beta chain) was sequenced in a study of blood T cell repertoires in COVID-19. In the study overall: Samples came from the United States, Italy and Spain, spanning acute and convalescent COVID-19. PBMCs, B-cell-depleted T cells, or T cells provided the cDNA or gDNA that made up the material.

In the authors' workflow: Scientists estimated how many nucleated cells there were by amplifying reference gene primers. Here immunoSEQ multiplex PCR was the method, and the copy in TCRdb shows in-frame clones only, minus some. That table is the source of V, J and clone size, and D and trimming were worked out from the DNA. Of some 360,000 clones listed, approximately 89% are singletons. Seattle's cohort entered during active infection and was followed longitudinally. This clone was recorded once. This CDR3 comprises 16 residues. Germline V lookup: CDR1 LNHNV, CDR2 YYDKDF (reference sequence). The ends lost 0 bases at V and 0 bases at J; junction bases unmatched: 2.

This clonotype was sampled from a woman aged 55-69 years with COVID-19, enrolled during active disease. Specimen: peripheral blood. This chain joins TRBV15 and TRBJ2-1; TRBD2 aligns across 7 bases. Here the CDR3 reads CATSREGGSSYNEQFF. CDR3 DNA sequence: TGTGCCACCAGCAGAGAGGGCGGGAGCTCCTACAATGAGCAGTTCTTC. The complete variable domain, with remaining parts taken from reference TRBV15 and TRBJ2-1, reads DAMVIQNPRYQVTQFGKPVTLSCSQTLNHNVMYWYQQKSSQAPKLLFHYYDKDFNNEADTPDNFQSRRPNTSFCFLDIRSPGLGDTAMYLCATSREGGSSYNEQFFGPGTRLTVL.